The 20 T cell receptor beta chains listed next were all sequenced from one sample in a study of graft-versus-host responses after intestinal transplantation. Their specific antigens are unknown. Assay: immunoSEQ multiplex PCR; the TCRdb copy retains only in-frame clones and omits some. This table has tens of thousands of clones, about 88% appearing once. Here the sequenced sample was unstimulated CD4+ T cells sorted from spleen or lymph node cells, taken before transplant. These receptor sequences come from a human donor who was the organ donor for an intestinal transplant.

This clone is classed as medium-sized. The CDR3 here is CASTSTGYEQYF. The CDR3, as DNA: TGTGCCAGTACCTCGACAGGGTACGAGCAGTACTTC. V usage is TRBV19 and J usage is TRBJ2-7; 7 nucleotides align to TRBD1. V trimming: 7 bases; J trimming: 4 bases; junction bases outside the gene matches: 4. CDR1 and CDR2 from the germline V gene are LNHDA and SQIVND (reference sequence). There are 12 residues in the CDR3.

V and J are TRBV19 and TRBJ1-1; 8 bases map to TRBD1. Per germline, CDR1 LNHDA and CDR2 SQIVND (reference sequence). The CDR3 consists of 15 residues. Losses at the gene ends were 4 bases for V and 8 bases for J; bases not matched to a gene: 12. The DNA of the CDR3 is TGTGCCAGTAGTACATCACTTAGACAGGGGCGGGAAGCTTTCTTT. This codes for CASSTSLRQGREAFF.

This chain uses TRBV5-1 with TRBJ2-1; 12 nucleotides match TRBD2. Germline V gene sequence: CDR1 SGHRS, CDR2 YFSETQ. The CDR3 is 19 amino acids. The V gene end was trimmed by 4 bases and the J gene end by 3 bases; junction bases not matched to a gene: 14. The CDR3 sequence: CASSPSALAGGPGYNEQFF. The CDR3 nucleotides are TGCGCCAGCAGCCCGTCGGCCCTAGCGGGAGGGCCGGGCTACAATGAGCAGTTCTTC. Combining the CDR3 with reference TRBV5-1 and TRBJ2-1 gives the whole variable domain KAGVTQTPRYLIKTRGQQVTLSCSPISGHRSVSWYQQTPGQGLQFLFEYFSETQRNKGNFPGRFSGRQFSNSRSEMNVSTLELGDSALYLCASSPSALAGGPGYNEQFFGPGTRLTVL.

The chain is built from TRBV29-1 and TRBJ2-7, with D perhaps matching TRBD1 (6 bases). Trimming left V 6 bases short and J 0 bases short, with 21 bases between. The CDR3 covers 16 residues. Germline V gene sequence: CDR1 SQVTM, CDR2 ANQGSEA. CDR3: CSVTYGGTDGSYEQYF. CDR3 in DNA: TGCAGCGTAACTTATGGGGGCACTGATGGCTCCTACGAGCAGTACTTC.

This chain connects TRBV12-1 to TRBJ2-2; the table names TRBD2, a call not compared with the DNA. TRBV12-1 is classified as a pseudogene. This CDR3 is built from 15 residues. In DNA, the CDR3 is TGTGCCAGCAGCTGCAGGACTAGCGTCACCGGGGAGCTGTTTTTT. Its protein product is CASSCRTSVTGELFF.

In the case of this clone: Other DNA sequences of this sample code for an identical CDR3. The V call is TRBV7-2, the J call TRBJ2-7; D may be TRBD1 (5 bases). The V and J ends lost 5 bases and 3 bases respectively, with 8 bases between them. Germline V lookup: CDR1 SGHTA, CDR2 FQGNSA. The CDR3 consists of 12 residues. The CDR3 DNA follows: TGTGCCAGCAGCCTGCAGGGCTACGAGCAGTACTTC. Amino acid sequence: CASSLQGYEQYF.

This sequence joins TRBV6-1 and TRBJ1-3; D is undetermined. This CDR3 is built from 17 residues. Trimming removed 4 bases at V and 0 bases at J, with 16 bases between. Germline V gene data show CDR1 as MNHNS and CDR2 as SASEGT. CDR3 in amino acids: CASSGVGHSLSGNTIYF. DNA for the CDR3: TGTGCCAGCAGTGGTGTAGGCCACTCCCTCTCTGGAAACACCATATATTTT.

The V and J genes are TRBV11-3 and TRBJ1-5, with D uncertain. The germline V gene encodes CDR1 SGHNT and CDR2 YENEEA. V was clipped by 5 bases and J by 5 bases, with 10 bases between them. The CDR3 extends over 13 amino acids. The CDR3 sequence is CASSVGFDQPQHF. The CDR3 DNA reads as TGTGCCAGCAGCGTAGGATTCGATCAGCCCCAGCATTTT. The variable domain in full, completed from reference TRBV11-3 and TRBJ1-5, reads EAGVVQSPRYKIIEKKQPVAFWCNPISGHNTLYWYLQNLGQGPELLIRYENEEAVDDSQLPKDRFSAERLKGVDSTLKIQPAELGDSAVYLCASSVGFDQPQHFGDGTRLSIL.

CDR3 loop: CASSPGLSFITDTQYF. In nucleotides, the CDR3 is TGTGCCAGCAGCCCGGGACTGAGCTTCATCACAGATACGCAGTATTTT. The rearrangement links TRBV7-2 to TRBJ2-3; TRBD2 is a possible D gene (6 bases). CDR3 length: 16 residues. Germline V gene lookup returns CDR1 SGHTA and CDR2 FQGNSA. Trimming removed 5 bases from V and 2 bases from J, with 17 bases in between.

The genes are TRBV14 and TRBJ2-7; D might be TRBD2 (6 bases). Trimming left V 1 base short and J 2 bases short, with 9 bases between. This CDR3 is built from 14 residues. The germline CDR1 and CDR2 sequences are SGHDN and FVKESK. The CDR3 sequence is CASSQAGETYEQYF. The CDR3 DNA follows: TGTGCCAGCAGCCAAGCGGGGGAAACCTACGAGCAGTACTTC.

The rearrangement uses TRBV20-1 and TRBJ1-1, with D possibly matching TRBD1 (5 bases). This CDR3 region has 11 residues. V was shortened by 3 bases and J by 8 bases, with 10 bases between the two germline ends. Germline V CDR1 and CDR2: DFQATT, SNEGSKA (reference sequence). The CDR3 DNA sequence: TGCAGTGCTAGGGTAGACAGCGAAGCTTTCTTT. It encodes CSARVDSEAFF.

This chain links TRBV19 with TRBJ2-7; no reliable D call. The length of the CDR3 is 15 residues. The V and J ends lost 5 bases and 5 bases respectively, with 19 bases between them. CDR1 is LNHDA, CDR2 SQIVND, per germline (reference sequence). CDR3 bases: TGTGCCAGTAGTCCCACCCAAGCCGGAGACCACGAGCAGTACTTC. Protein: CASSPTQAGDHEQYF.

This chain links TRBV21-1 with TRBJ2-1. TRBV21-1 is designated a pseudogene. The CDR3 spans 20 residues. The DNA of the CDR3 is TGTGCCAGCAGCCCCAGCTCCACTAACCCTACAGCCCTCGTTTACAATGAGCAGTTCTTC. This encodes CASSPSSTNPTALVYNEQFF.

CDR3 sequence: CASSQDGRGSGYTF. The CDR3 nucleotides are TGCGCCAGCAGCCAAGACGGGAGGGGATCAGGCTACACCTTC. This rearrangement joins TRBV4-3 to TRBJ1-2; a weak D match, TRBD1 (5 bases). Germline lookup yields CDR1 LGHNA and CDR2 YSLEER. Trimming pared 0 bases from V and 8 bases from J, leaving 13 bases between. This CDR3 comprises 14 residues.

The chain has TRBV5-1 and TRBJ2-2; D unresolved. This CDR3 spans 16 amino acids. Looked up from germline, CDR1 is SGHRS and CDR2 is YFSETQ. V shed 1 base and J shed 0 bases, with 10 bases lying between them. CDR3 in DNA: TGCGCCAGCAGCTTGCAGAAAACCTCGAACACCGGGGAGCTGTTTTTT. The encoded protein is CASSLQKTSNTGELFF.

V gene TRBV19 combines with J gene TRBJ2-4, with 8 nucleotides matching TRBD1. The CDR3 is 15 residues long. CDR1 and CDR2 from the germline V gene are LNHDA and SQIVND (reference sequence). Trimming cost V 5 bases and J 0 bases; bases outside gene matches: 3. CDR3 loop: CASSPGGKAKNIQYF. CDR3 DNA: TGTGCCAGTAGTCCAGGGGGCAAAGCCAAAAACATTCAGTACTTC.

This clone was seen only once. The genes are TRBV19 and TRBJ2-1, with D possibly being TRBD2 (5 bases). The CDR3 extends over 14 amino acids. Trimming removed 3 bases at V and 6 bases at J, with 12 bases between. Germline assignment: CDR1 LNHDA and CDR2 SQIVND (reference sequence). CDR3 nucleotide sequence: TGTGCCAGTAGTATCGAGGGTAGGAGCAATGAGCAGTTCTTC. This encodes CASSIEGRSNEQFF.

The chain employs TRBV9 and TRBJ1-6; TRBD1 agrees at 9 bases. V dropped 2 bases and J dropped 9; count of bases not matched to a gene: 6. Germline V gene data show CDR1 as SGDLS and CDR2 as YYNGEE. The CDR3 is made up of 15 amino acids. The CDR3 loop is CASSVGTGTPSPLHF. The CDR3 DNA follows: TGTGCCAGCAGCGTTGGGACAGGGACCCCTTCACCCCTCCACTTT.

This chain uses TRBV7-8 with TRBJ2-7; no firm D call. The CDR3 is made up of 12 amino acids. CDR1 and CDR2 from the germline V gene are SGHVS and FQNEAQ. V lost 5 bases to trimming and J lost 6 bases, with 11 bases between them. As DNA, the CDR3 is TGTGCCAGCAGCCAACAACTACTCGAGCAGTACTTC. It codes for CASSQQLLEQYF. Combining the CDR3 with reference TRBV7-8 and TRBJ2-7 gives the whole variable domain GAGVSQSPRYKVAKRGQDVALRCDPISGHVSLFWYQQALGQGPEFLTYFQNEAQLDKSGLPSDRFFAERPEGSVSTLKIQRTQQEDSAVYLCASSQQLLEQYFGPGTRLTVT.

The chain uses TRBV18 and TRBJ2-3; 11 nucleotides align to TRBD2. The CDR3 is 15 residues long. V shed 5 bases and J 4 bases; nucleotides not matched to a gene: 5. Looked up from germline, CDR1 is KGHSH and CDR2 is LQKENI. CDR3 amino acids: CASSELAGASDTQYF. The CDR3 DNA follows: TGTGCCAGCTCAGAACTAGCGGGAGCCTCAGATACGCAGTATTTT.